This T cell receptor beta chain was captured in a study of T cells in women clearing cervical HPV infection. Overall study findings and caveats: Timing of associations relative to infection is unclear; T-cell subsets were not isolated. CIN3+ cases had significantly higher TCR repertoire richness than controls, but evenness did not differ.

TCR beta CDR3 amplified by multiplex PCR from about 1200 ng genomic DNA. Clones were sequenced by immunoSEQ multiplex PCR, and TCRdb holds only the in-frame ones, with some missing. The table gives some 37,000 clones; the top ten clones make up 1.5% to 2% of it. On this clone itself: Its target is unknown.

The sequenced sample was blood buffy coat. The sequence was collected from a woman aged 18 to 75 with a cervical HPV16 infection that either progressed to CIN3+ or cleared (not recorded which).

CDR3 DNA (partial): TGTGCCAGCAGCCTCCGGGACAGGGGAAGTTCACCC. Its protein is CASSLRDRGSSP. The CDR3 in its entirety is CASSLRDRGSSPLHF. J is TRBJ1-6 and V is TRBV13, with TRBD1 matching over 10 bases. The CDR3 extends 3 residues past the end of the read, so its final part is completed from the germline J gene. This CDR3 is 15 amino acids long. Germline V gene lookup returns CDR1 PRHDT and CDR2 FYEKMQ (reference sequence). V lost 5 bases and J lost 9; bases outside the gene matches: 7.